The 4 T cell receptor beta chains presented below share a single source sample, sequenced in a study of T cell responses to AZD1222 COVID-19 vaccine. Measured with immunoSEQ multiplex PCR; TCRdb has only the in-frame clones, and not every one. Of roughly 40,000 clones detected, around three quarters appear once; the ten largest clones hold approximately 4%. This specimen was peripheral blood, taken on day 0 of AZD1222 vaccination. The receptors originated from an adult in good health.

This chain links TRBV2 with TRBJ2-5; 8 bases are shared with TRBD1. The V and J ends lost 6 bases and 4 bases, in that order; junction bases with no gene match: 10. Per the germline V gene, CDR1 is SNHLY and CDR2 is FYNNEI. The CDR3 sequence is 15 residues long. The CDR3 DNA follows: TGTGCCAGCAGCCTCCGGGACAGGAGGGGAGAGACCCAGTACTTC. It is translated as CASSLRDRRGETQYF.

The chain couples TRBV2 to TRBJ2-3, with D possibly being TRBD1 (5 bases). Germline lookup yields CDR1 SNHLY and CDR2 FYNNEI. Trimming shortened V by 8 bases and J by 6 bases, and 18 bases separated the two germline ends. The CDR3 totals 14 residues. This CDR3 reads CASGQSGAHDTQYF. The CDR3 DNA is TGTGCCAGCGGTCAGAGTGGGGCCCACGATACGCAGTATTTT.

The V and J genes are TRBV29-1 and TRBJ2-1; possible D gene TRBD2, 5 bases. V lost 5 bases and J lost 0, with 14 bases in between. The CDR3 length is 15 residues. From germline, CDR1 is SQVTM and CDR2 ANQGSEA. The CDR3 protein is CSVLSFTSSYNEQFF. DNA of the CDR3: TGCAGCGTTCTCTCCTTTACTAGCTCCTACAATGAGCAGTTCTTC.

The chain carries TRBV27 and TRBJ1-2; D unresolved. Looked up from germline, CDR1 is MNHEY and CDR2 is SMNVEV (reference sequence). CDR3 length equals 13 residues. V was pared by 5 bases and J by 7 bases, with 14 bases between. In DNA form, the CDR3 reads TGTGCCAGCAGTCCCGAACCGACAATTGGCTACACCTTC. Protein product: CASSPEPTIGYTF.